This is a list of T cell receptor beta chains from one sample in a study of cytotoxic CD8 clonotypes in ibrutinib-treated CLL. Assay used: immunoSEQ multiplex PCR; TCRdb lists only in-frame clones, some missing. The sample records approximately 200,000 clones, 72% being singletons. The input for sequencing was PBMCs, taken after 24 months of ibrutinib treatment. These receptors came from a human donor with chronic lymphocytic leukemia. Each CDR3 is given with its conserved first and last residue. D genes are given only for firm matches. Size tells how often a clone was seen (once, few, many) or the class of an expanded clone, and some rows leave it out.

>.|TRBV2|.|TRBJ2-7
TGTGCCAGCAGTGAGGTGGTGGAGCAGGGATCCTACGAGCAGTACTTC
CASSEVVEQGSYEQYF
>.|TRBV25-1|once|TRBJ1-1
TGTGCCAGCACCAGTTGGGGCCCCACTGAAGCTTTCTTT
CASTSWGPTEAFF
>.|TRBV11-2|once|TRBJ2-7
TGTGCCAGCAGCTTAGCCCTGGGGGGAGCGGGCTACGAGCAGTACTTC
CASSLALGGAGYEQYF
>.|TRBV7-2|.|TRBJ2-5
TGTGCCAGCAGCTTAGTTGGGACCACCCGGGGAGAGACCCAGTACTTC
CASSLVGTTRGETQYF
>TRBD2|TRBV5-1|.|TRBJ2-1
TGCGCCAGCAGCTTGGCGGGACTAGGCTACAATGAGCAGTTCTTC
CASSLAGLGYNEQFF
>TRBD1|TRBV7-6|.|TRBJ2-1
TGTGCCAGCAGCGGACACAGGGGGCAATCAGGAGAAACTCAATACAATGAGCAGTTCTTC
CASSGHRGQSGETQYNEQFF
>.|TRBV15|.|TRBJ2-3
TGTGCCACCAGCAGAAGAGCGGTTCAGGGTGGAGATACGCAGTATTTT
CATSRRAVQGGDTQYF
>TRBD2|TRBV29-1|.|TRBJ2-3
TGCAGCGTTGATCCAGCGGGAGGGCCGGCAGATACGCAGTATTTT
CSVDPAGGPADTQYF
>.|TRBV14|once|TRBJ2-7
TGTGCCAGCAGCCAAGAAAACGGACCCTACGAGCAGTACTTC
CASSQENGPYEQYF
>TRBD2|TRBV27|.|TRBJ2-7
TGTGCCAGCAGTTTGGGGACTAGCGCACCCTACGAGCAGTACTTC
CASSLGTSAPYEQYF
>.|TRBV11-2|.|TRBJ2-1
TGTGCCAGCAGCTTGCTACGGGGTAACAATGAGCAGTTCTTC
CASSLLRGNNEQFF
>.|TRBV9|.|TRBJ1-3
TGTGCCAGCAGCGTAACTAATAGCAACACCATATATTTT
CASSVTNSNTIYF
>.|TRBV7-9|once|TRBJ2-7
TGTGCCAGCAGCTTAGCGGTCGGCGCCAAATACGAGCAGTACTTC
CASSLAVGAKYEQYF
>.|TRBV15|once|TRBJ2-5
TGTGCCACCAGCAAAGGGACGAGACAAGAGACCCAGTACTTC
CATSKGTRQETQYF
>TRBD2|TRBV5-1|.|TRBJ2-1
TGCGCCAGCAAAAAACGGGCGGGAGGGGACAATGAGCAGTTCTTC
CASKKRAGGDNEQFF
>TRBD2|TRBV5-1|.|TRBJ2-1
TGCGCCAGCAGCCCGGGACTAGCGGGAGGGCATCTATACAATGAGCAGTTCTTC
CASSPGLAGGHLYNEQFF
>TRBD1|TRBV9|few|TRBJ1-5
TGTGCCAGCAGCGTAGGTGACAGGGGTGGACAGCCCCAGCATTTT
CASSVGDRGGQPQHF
>TRBD2|TRBV19|.|TRBJ2-7
TGTGCCAGTAGCTGGTTAGCGGGGTCCTCCTACGAGCAGTACTTC
CASSWLAGSSYEQYF
>TRBD2|TRBV5-4|.|TRBJ2-3
TGTGCCAGCAGTGGAGCGGGAGGTTGGGATACGCAGTATTTT
CASSGAGGWDTQYF
>TRBD1|TRBV19|.|TRBJ1-5
TGTGCCAGTAGTGTCGGGACAGGGGCAAATCAGCCCCAGCATTTT
CASSVGTGANQPQHF
>TRBD2|TRBV29-1|few|TRBJ2-5
TGCAGCGTTGGGGGGACTAGCCGGGAGACCCAGTACTTC
CSVGGTSRETQYF
>.|TRBV6-5|.|TRBJ2-1
TGTGCCAGCAGCAGCTCCGGGGCCTCCTACAATGAGCAGTTCTTC
CASSSSGASYNEQFF
>TRBD2|TRBV7-9|.|TRBJ2-7
TGTGCCAGCAGCTTGCGGGCCGGGACTACGGGCGAGCAGTACTTC
CASSLRAGTTGEQYF
>.|TRBV5-6|.|TRBJ2-1
TGTGCCAGCAGCTTGGCCCTTCCGGTTCACAATGAGCAGTTCTTC
CASSLALPVHNEQFF
>TRBD2|TRBV9|.|TRBJ2-7
TGTGCCAGCAGCGTAGATGGCGGGAGCTCCTACGAGCAGTACTTC
CASSVDGGSSYEQYF
>.|TRBV4-1|.|TRBJ2-1
TGCGCCAGCAGCCAAGCTCCCCTTCTCCGGGCCGGATTGGACAATGAGCAGTTCTTC
CASSQAPLLRAGLDNEQFF
>TRBD2|TRBV9|.|TRBJ2-1
TGTGCCAGCAGCAAATGGGGACTAGCGGGGGGAAATGAGCAGTTCTTC
CASSKWGLAGGNEQFF
>TRBD2|TRBV7-2|.|TRBJ2-1
TGTGCCAGCAGCCGCGGGCGGGAGGCGGGAAATGAGCAGTTCTTC
CASSRGREAGNEQFF
>.|TRBV5-1|.|TRBJ2-5
TGCGCCAGCAGCCCCGGGACGTTGGGGGAAGAGACCCAGTACTTC
CASSPGTLGEETQYF
>.|TRBV5-1|once|TRBJ2-1
TGCGCCAGCAGCGCGGGGACAGACTACAATGAGCAGTTCTTC
CASSAGTDYNEQFF
>TRBD1|TRBV5-1|.|TRBJ2-2
TGCGCCAGCAGCCCGGCGGACAGGGCCACGACCGGGGAGCTGTTTTTT
CASSPADRATTGELFF
>TRBD2|TRBV7-6|.|TRBJ2-1
TGTGCCAGCAGCCATGGGCGGGAGGACAATGAGCAGTTCTTC
CASSHGREDNEQFF
>TRBD2|TRBV7-2|.|TRBJ2-1
TGTGCCAGCAGCCTCACTAGCGGGAAGTACAATGAGCAGTTCTTC
CASSLTSGKYNEQFF
>TRBD1|TRBV5-4|.|TRBJ1-1
TGTGCCAGCAGCCCGGTCCCGGGACAGGACCGGAACACTGAAGCTTTCTTT
CASSPVPGQDRNTEAFF
>.|TRBV19|.|TRBJ1-5
TGTGCCAGTACAGACGGGGGAGGGCCCCAGCATTTT
CASTDGGGPQHF
>.|TRBV21-1|.|TRBJ2-7
TGTGCCAGCAGCAAAGTCCTGGACTCTCCCTACGAGCAGTACTTC
CASSKVLDSPYEQYF
>.|TRBV21-1|.|TRBJ2-1
TGTGCCAGCAGCCGAGCGGGAGGCCCTTTTCTCGATGAGCAGTTCTTC
CASSRAGGPFLDEQFF
>.|TRBV7-2|.|TRBJ2-7
TGTGCCAGCAGCTTCGCAAGGAGCTCCTACGAGCAGTACTTC
CASSFARSSYEQYF
>.|TRBV5-1|.|TRBJ2-3
TGCGCCAGCAGCTTAGACAGGGAGGGAGATACGCAGTATTTT
CASSLDREGDTQYF
>.|TRBV6-6|.|TRBJ2-7
TGTGCCAGCAGTTACTGGACCGAGCAGTACTTC
CASSYWTEQYF
>TRBD2|TRBV13|.|TRBJ2-1
TGTGCCAGCAGCTCGTTGGCTAGCGGGAGGGAACAGTTCTTC
CASSSLASGREQFF
>TRBD1|TRBV7-6|.|TRBJ2-2
TGTGCCAGCAGCCTCGTAGGGTGGGACAGGGACACCGGGGAGCTGTTTTTT
CASSLVGWDRDTGELFF
>.|TRBV7-2|.|TRBJ2-5
TGTGCCAGCAGCTCAAATCAGGGCTGGGAGACCCAGTACTTC
CASSSNQGWETQYF
>TRBD2|TRBV30|.|TRBJ2-6
TGTGCCTGGAGTTTAATCCGGACTAGCGGGAGGGCCCTTGGGGCCAACGTCCTGACTTTC
CAWSLIRTSGRALGANVLTF
>TRBD2|TRBV4-3|few|TRBJ2-3
TGCGCCAGCAGCCAAGAAAGGACTAGCGGTAGCACAGATACGCAGTATTTT
CASSQERTSGSTDTQYF
>TRBD1|TRBV6-5|.|TRBJ1-1
TGTGCCAGCAGTTTCATTTCGACAGGGGCTGCTTTCTTT
CASSFISTGAAFF
>.|TRBV30|.|TRBJ2-1
TGTGCCTGGAGTGTAGGCCATGAGCAGTTCTTC
CAWSVGHEQFF
>.|TRBV30|once|TRBJ2-5
TGTGCCTGGAGTCAAGGACGAGAGACCCAGTACTTC
CAWSQGRETQYF
>TRBD1|TRBV4-1|.|TRBJ1-1
TGCGCCAGCAGCCAAGCGGGGGACAGGAACACTGAAGCTTTCTTT
CASSQAGDRNTEAFF
>TRBD2|TRBV7-2|.|TRBJ2-3
TGTGCCAGCAGCCGAAGCGGGAGGGCTTCAGATACGCAGTATTTT
CASSRSGRASDTQYF
>.|TRBV5-1|few|TRBJ2-2
TGCGCCAGCAGCTTGACAGGACCTGGGGAGCTGTTTTTT
CASSLTGPGELFF
>TRBD1|TRBV7-2|.|TRBJ1-1
TGTGCCAGCAGCTCGGACAGGGGAACTGAAGCTTTCTTT
CASSSDRGTEAFF
>.|TRBV6-1|.|TRBJ2-7
TGTGCCAGCAGTGGACGGGACCTTAACTCCTACGAGCAGTACTTC
CASSGRDLNSYEQYF
>.|TRBV7-2|.|TRBJ2-5
TGTGCCAGCAGCTCCCGTGACGGCCGGGGAGAAGAGACCCAGTACTTC
CASSSRDGRGEETQYF
>.|TRBV15|.|TRBJ1-2
TGTGCCACCAGTCTCAGGGGTCCTATACGCGGCTACACCTTC
CATSLRGPIRGYTF
>TRBD2|TRBV4-1|.|TRBJ2-1
TGCGCCAGCAGCCAGATCAAGGGGACTAGCGGGAGTCATGAGCAGTTCTTC
CASSQIKGTSGSHEQFF
>TRBD1|TRBV2|.|TRBJ2-1
TGTGCCAGCAGTGAAGTGGGACAGCGCTCCTACAATGAGCAGTTCTTC
CASSEVGQRSYNEQFF